This TCR beta chain was profiled in a study of Graves' ophthalmopathy and Graves' hyperthyroidism. The wider study: There was a collection of peripheral blood at initial diagnosis, before any treatment.

For repertoire sequencing, the TCR beta CDR3 regions were amplified from RNA transcripts. Scientists carried out first-round RT-PCR using HTBI primers and then a second-round multiplex PCR. TCRdb recomputed calls from the multiplex PCR reads with MiXCR, one row per CDR3 protein. In the table there are over 650,000 distinct CDR3 sequences, over 40% of which are singletons. Germline lookup yields CDR1 SGHNT and CDR2 YYREEE (reference sequence). CDR3 length: 13 residues. Trimming cost V 4 bases and J 6 bases; bases outside gene matches: 7. The rearrangement joins TRBV5-4 to TRBJ2-7, with 7 nucleotides matching TRBD2. Source material: peripheral blood. This clonotype originated in an adult man with Graves' ophthalmopathy. CDR3: CASSVGGPSEQYF. The CDR3 coding sequence is TGTGCCAGCAGCGTGGGAGGGCCCAGCGAGCAGTACTTC.